The clone carrying this T cell receptor beta chain was detected only a few times. Its antigen remains unknown. This CDR3 spans 17 amino acids. Germline CDR1 and CDR2: MNHNS and SASEGT. V gave up 1 base and J gave up 0 bases, with 12 bases separating them. The sample originates from a study of Ad26.COV2.S vaccination and SARS-CoV-2 variants. Whole-study context: The authors gave Ad26.COV2.S intramuscularly, either once or twice 56 days apart. Study results and limitations: Compared with placebo recipients, vaccine recipients had higher spike-specific TCR breadth. Placebo and vaccine recipients had non-spike TCR breadth that was similar.

Treatment denoted: 15 to 20 received Ad26.COV2.S at low or high dose, single or two shots; roughly 5 received placebo; per-sample allocation not given. Sampling occurred on day 63 after the first vaccine or placebo injection. Vaccine was an Ad26 vector expressing Wuhan-strain SARS-CoV-2 spike. Profiled with immunoSEQ multiplex PCR; TCRdb holds only in-frame clones, not every one. The sample carries roughly 390,000 clones, approximately 91% recorded once. The sequences come from peripheral blood, collected in a trial of Ad26.COV2.S vaccine versus placebo. The rearrangement links TRBV6-1 to TRBJ2-2; D not certain. This sequence originates from a person between 18 and 65 years old who received the Ad26.COV2.S COVID-19 vaccine or a placebo. For the CDR3, the DNA is TGTGCCAGCAGTGAAGGATGGCAGGCGTCGAACACCGGGGAGCTGTTTTTT. Protein sequence: CASSEGWQASNTGELFF.